A selection of T cell receptor beta chains follows, all from one sample in a study of cytomegalovirus exposure and HLA in healthy donors. The assay was immunoSEQ multiplex PCR, and TCRdb's table has in-frame clones only and misses some. The sample contains over 200,000 clones, 88% of which appear only once. Sequenced sample: PBMCs. The receptors shown here come from a woman between 18 and 29 years old in good health and CMV-seronegative. Each CDR3 is given with its conserved first and last residue. The D gene is left open where the match is weak. Only part of the rows carry a size: once, few, many, or a class if the clone is expanded.

abundance | d_gene | j_gene | v_gene | CDR3aa | CDR3nt
- | - | TRBJ2-7 | TRBV28 | CASSLGRVYEQYF | TGTGCCAGCAGTTTGGGCAGGGTCTACGAGCAGTACTTC
- | TRBD1 | TRBJ2-3 | TRBV28 | CASSGGTGNTDTQYF | TGTGCCAGCAGTGGGGGGACAGGCAACACAGATACGCAGTATTTT
- | - | TRBJ2-5 | TRBV6-5 | CASSYSRGSETQYF | TGTGCCAGCAGTTACTCGAGGGGGTCGGAGACCCAGTACTTC
- | - | TRBJ2-1 | TRBV28 | CASSSSVTGQFF | TGTGCCAGCAGTTCCAGTGTCACAGGGCAGTTCTTC
- | - | TRBJ2-7 | TRBV11-2 | CASSPRRPARRGEQYF | TGTGCCAGCAGCCCTAGGAGACCCGCCAGGCGGGGCGAGCAGTACTTC
few | TRBD1 | TRBJ1-2 | TRBV27 | CASSPALGQPYGYTF | TGTGCCAGCAGTCCGGCCCTGGGACAGCCCTATGGCTACACCTTC
- | TRBD1 | TRBJ1-1 | TRBV29-1 | CSVHRGTEAFF | TGCAGCGTTCACAGGGGGACTGAAGCTTTCTTT
- | - | TRBJ2-2 | TRBV19 | CASSNRANTGELFF | TGTGCCAGTAGTAACAGGGCGAACACCGGGGAGCTGTTTTTT
- | - | TRBJ1-1 | TRBV6-5 | CASRLGPRGITEAFF | TGTGCCAGCAGGTTGGGCCCCAGGGGTATTACTGAAGCTTTCTTT
- | TRBD1 | TRBJ1-4 | TRBV9 | CASSAGDRLNEKLFF | TGTGCCAGCAGCGCGGGGGACAGACTTAATGAAAAACTGTTTTTT
- | TRBD1 | TRBJ2-7 | TRBV7-9 | CASRHQGANEQYF | TGTGCCAGCAGACACCAGGGGGCGAACGAGCAGTACTTC
- | - | TRBJ2-5 | TRBV7-9 | CASSLVTGEETQYF | TGTGCCAGCAGCTTAGTGACGGGGGAAGAGACCCAGTACTTC
- | - | TRBJ1-5 | TRBV28 | CASSFLKPYSNQPQHF | TGTGCCAGCAGTTTTTTGAAACCCTATAGCAATCAGCCCCAGCATTTT
- | TRBD2 | TRBJ2-7 | TRBV29-1 | CSVVTSGTYEQYF | TGCAGCGTTGTAACTAGCGGGACCTACGAGCAGTACTTC
- | - | TRBJ2-5 | TRBV19 | CASSLRGETQYF | TGTGCCAGTAGTCTGCGAGGAGAGACCCAGTACTTC
- | - | TRBJ1-1 | TRBV7-9 | CASSVRAEAFF | TGTGCCAGCAGCGTCCGGGCTGAAGCTTTCTTT
- | TRBD2 | TRBJ2-5 | TRBV9 | CASSAGELAGAGTQYF | TGTGCCAGCAGCGCCGGGGAACTAGCGGGAGCCGGGACCCAGTACTTC
- | - | TRBJ1-5 | TRBV2 | CASSEIGREGPQHF | TGTGCCAGCAGTGAAATTGGGAGGGAAGGGCCCCAGCATTTT
- | - | TRBJ1-4 | TRBV7-9 | CASRSQGPNEKLFF | TGTGCCAGCAGGTCTCAGGGCCCTAATGAAAAACTGTTTTTT
- | TRBD1 | TRBJ1-4 | TRBV5-1 | CASSSTPTGETNEKLFF | TGCGCCAGCAGCTCAACCCCTACAGGGGAAACTAATGAAAAACTGTTTTTT
- | - | TRBJ1-1 | TRBV6-5 | CASSSMSRNTEAFF | TGTGCCAGCAGTTCAATGTCTAGAAACACTGAAGCTTTCTTT
few | TRBD1 | TRBJ1-1 | TRBV7-8 | CASSLHRGLNTEAFF | TGTGCCAGCAGCCTACACAGGGGTCTGAACACTGAAGCTTTCTTT
- | TRBD2 | TRBJ2-5 | TRBV2 | CASSVPGTSGFQETQYF | TGTGCCAGCAGTGTCCCCGGGACTAGCGGGTTCCAAGAGACCCAGTACTTC
- | - | TRBJ2-7 | TRBV5-1 | CASSLEAGRSYEQYF | TGCGCCAGCAGCTTGGAGGCGGGAAGGTCCTACGAGCAGTACTTC
- | - | TRBJ2-7 | TRBV20-1 | CSVVKTYEQYF | TGCAGTGTAGTCAAGACCTACGAGCAGTACTTC
- | TRBD1 | TRBJ1-2 | TRBV27 | CASSLSGTGSGYTF | TGTGCCAGCAGTTTATCTGGGACAGGGTCTGGCTACACCTTC
once | TRBD1 | TRBJ2-7 | TRBV10-3 | CAISESAGGAKLDEQYF | TGTGCCATCAGTGAGTCAGCAGGGGGCGCAAAATTGGACGAGCAGTACTTC
- | TRBD1 | TRBJ1-1 | TRBV29-1 | CSVAGQAPMNTEAFF | TGCAGCGTGGCCGGACAGGCGCCTATGAACACTGAAGCTTTCTTT
few | - | TRBJ2-2 | TRBV30 | CAWSVLSTGELFF | TGTGCCTGGAGTGTACTTAGCACCGGGGAGCTGTTTTTT
- | - | TRBJ2-7 | TRBV11-3 | CARSYGDEQYF | TGTGCCAGATCCTACGGGGACGAGCAGTACTTC
- | TRBD1 | TRBJ2-6 | TRBV6-5 | CASSYRGPGANVLTF | TGTGCCAGCAGTTACAGGGGGCCCGGGGCCAACGTCCTGACTTTC
- | - | TRBJ1-2 | TRBV27 | CASSGGTLFNYGYTF | TGTGCCAGCAGCGGGGGGACACTCTTTAACTATGGCTACACCTTC
- | - | TRBJ1-1 | TRBV29-1 | CSVEDLRYTEAFF | TGCAGCGTTGAAGATCTCCGGTACACTGAAGCTTTCTTT
- | - | TRBJ1-2 | TRBV27 | CASSLNRAANGYTF | TGTGCCAGCAGTTTAAACAGGGCAGCTAATGGCTACACCTTC
- | - | TRBJ2-7 | TRBV2 | CASSDRWTPYEQYF | TGTGCCAGCAGTGATCGTTGGACACCTTACGAGCAGTACTTC
- | TRBD1 | TRBJ2-7 | TRBV19 | CASGQGDEQYF | TGTGCCAGCGGACAGGGAGACGAGCAGTACTTC
- | - | TRBJ2-7 | TRBV27 | CASSLQSGAYEQYF | TGTGCCAGCAGTTTACAGTCAGGGGCCTACGAGCAGTACTTC
- | - | TRBJ1-1 | TRBV6-5 | CASSSQGSTEAFF | TGTGCCAGCAGTTCGCAGGGTAGTACTGAAGCTTTCTTT
- | - | TRBJ1-2 | TRBV6-5 | CASSAGTSYGYTF | TGTGCCAGCAGCGCCGGGACAAGCTATGGCTACACCTTC
- | - | TRBJ1-1 | TRBV4-2 | CASSQVGGTGTEAFF | TGTGCCAGCAGCCAAGTTGGGGGGACGGGCACTGAAGCTTTCTTT
- | - | TRBJ1-5 | TRBV28 | CASSPSAQGYSNQPQHF | TGTGCCAGCAGTCCTTCCGCACAGGGCTATAGCAATCAGCCCCAGCATTTT
- | - | TRBJ2-7 | TRBV9 | CASSVDGYEQYF | TGTGCCAGCAGCGTAGACGGCTACGAGCAGTACTTC
few | TRBD2 | TRBJ2-5 | TRBV11-1 | CASSPHGAGGQETQYF | TGTGCCAGCAGCCCGCACGGAGCGGGAGGGCAAGAGACCCAGTACTTC
few | - | TRBJ1-2 | TRBV10-3 | CAISEPGAAQGLGRMTF | TGTGCCATCAGTGAGCCCGGGGCGGCACAGGGACTAGGGAGGATGACCTTC
few | - | TRBJ2-7 | TRBV10-3 | CAISDGVGDRNEQYF | TGTGCCATCAGTGACGGTGTGGGAGACAGGAACGAGCAGTACTTC